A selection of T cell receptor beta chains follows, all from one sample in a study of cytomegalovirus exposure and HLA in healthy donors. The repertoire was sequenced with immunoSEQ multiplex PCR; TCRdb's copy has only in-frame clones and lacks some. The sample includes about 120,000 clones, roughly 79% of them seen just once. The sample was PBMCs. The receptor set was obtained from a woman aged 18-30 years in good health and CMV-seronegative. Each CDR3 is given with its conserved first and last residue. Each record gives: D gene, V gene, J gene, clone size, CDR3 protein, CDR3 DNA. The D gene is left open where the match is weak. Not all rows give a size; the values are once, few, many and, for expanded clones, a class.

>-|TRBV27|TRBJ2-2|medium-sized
CASSLNWSGELFF
TGTGCCAGCAGTCTAAACTGGTCCGGGGAGCTGTTTTTT
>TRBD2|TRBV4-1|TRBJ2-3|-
CASSQSQASGGFDTQYF
TGCGCCAGCAGCCAATCCCAGGCTAGCGGGGGTTTCGATACGCAGTATTTT
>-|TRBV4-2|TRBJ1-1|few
CASSQYFGRNTEAFF
TGTGCCAGCAGCCAATACTTCGGGAGAAACACTGAAGCTTTCTTT
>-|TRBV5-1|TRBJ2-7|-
CASSPQGIAYEQYF
TGCGCCAGCAGCCCTCAGGGGATTGCCTACGAGCAGTACTTC
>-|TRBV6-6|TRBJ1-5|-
CASSQDWNQPQHF
TGTGCCAGCAGTCAGGACTGGAATCAGCCCCAGCATTTT
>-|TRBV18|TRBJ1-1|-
CASSSRQEEAFF
TGTGCCAGCTCATCTAGACAGGAGGAAGCTTTCTTT
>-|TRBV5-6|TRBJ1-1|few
CASSPRVFGTEAFF
TGTGCCAGCAGCCCCAGGGTTTTTGGCACTGAAGCTTTCTTT
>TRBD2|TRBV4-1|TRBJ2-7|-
CASSQPTSGVYEQYF
TGCGCCAGCAGCCAACCGACTAGCGGGGTCTACGAGCAGTACTTC
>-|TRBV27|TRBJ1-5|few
CASSLSSDQPQHF
TGTGCCAGCAGTTTATCGTCAGATCAGCCCCAGCATTTT
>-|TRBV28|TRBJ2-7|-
CASSTRQGNYEQYF
TGTGCCAGCAGTACTCGCCAGGGAAACTACGAGCAGTACTTC
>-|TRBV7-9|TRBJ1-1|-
CASSSRLIQANTEAFF
TGTGCCAGCAGCTCCCGCCTGATACAGGCGAACACTGAAGCTTTCTTT
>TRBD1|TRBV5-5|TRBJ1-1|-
CASSFGQGTEAFF
TGTGCCAGCAGCTTCGGACAGGGCACTGAAGCTTTCTTT
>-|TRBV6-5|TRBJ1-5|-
CASSYRGTQHF
TGTGCCAGCAGTTACCGAGGGACCCAGCATTTT
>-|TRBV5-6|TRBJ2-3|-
CASSPPPYGTHTDTQYF
TGTGCCAGCAGCCCGCCGCCGTACGGGACACACACAGATACGCAGTATTTT
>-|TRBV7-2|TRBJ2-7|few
CASSSRTDTKEYF
TGTGCCAGCAGCTCCCGGACGGACACGAAGGAGTACTTC
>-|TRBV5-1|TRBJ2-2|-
CASSLIGGPNTGELFF
TGCGCCAGCAGCTTGATCGGGGGGCCCAACACCGGGGAGCTGTTTTTT
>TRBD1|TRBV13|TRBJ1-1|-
CASSLLGQGMNTEAFF
TGTGCCAGCAGCTTGTTAGGACAGGGCATGAACACTGAAGCTTTCTTT
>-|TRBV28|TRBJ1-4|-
CASSPPNRGEKLFF
TGTGCCAGCAGTCCGCCCAATAGAGGCGAAAAACTGTTTTTT
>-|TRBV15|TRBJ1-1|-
CATRTRGNTEAFF
TGTGCCACCCGTACCAGGGGGAACACTGAAGCTTTCTTT
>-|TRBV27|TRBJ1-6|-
CASSSYQGTFSPLHF
TGTGCCAGCAGTTCGTATCAGGGAACGTTTTCACCCCTCCACTTT